This T cell receptor beta chain was recovered during a study of blood T cell repertoires in COVID-19. Clinical histories supplied by participants themselves formed the basis of cohort assignment. In Cohort 3, a recovered donor had either two negative PCRs, clearance, or symptom resolution. Germline V gene data show CDR1 as SGHRS and CDR2 as YFSETQ. CDR3 size: 13 residues. The junction had 4 bases not matched to a gene; V was cut back by 4 bases and J by 6 bases. Original processing notes: The assay estimated nucleated cells by amplifying reference gene primers. Using immunoSEQ multiplex PCR, the repertoire was profiled, and TCRdb retains in-frame clones only, with some absent. V and J calls and clone size are copied from that table; D and trimming were computed from the DNA. The data hold some 490,000 clones, with about 85% observed a single time.

This TCR came from an older woman who had recovered from COVID-19. Material for sequencing was PBMCs or T cells enriched from blood (not recorded which). V usage is TRBV5-1 and J usage is TRBJ2-1; 7 bases align to TRBD1. The CDR3 bases are TGCGCCAGCAGCCTACGGGACAGCAATGAGCAGTTCTTC. It is translated as CASSLRDSNEQFF.